One sample yielded the 25 T cell receptor beta chains listed below, sequenced in a study of T cells in localized non-small cell lung cancer. Generated by immunoSEQ multiplex PCR, the TCRdb table keeps only in-frame clones and is missing some. The sample yields about 82,000 clones, less than 85% seen once. The specimen comprised PBMCs, sampled before any cancer treatment. The source of these receptors is a man aged 40 to 69 with stage II squamous cell lung carcinoma.

This clone was found once. This sequence joins TRBV5-1 and TRBJ2-7, with a tentative D call TRBD2 (7 bases). The CDR3 loop spans 16 amino acids. CDR1 is SGHRS, CDR2 YFSETQ, per germline. Trimming took off 0 bases at V and 7 bases at J, with 20 bases between the two ends. CDR3 nucleotides: TGCGCCAGCAGCTTGGACACAGGGAGGGCCGTCCGGGAGCAGTACTTC. Protein: CASSLDTGRAVREQYF.

This rearrangement joins TRBV28 to TRBJ1-1; 10 bases align to TRBD1. Germline V gives CDR1 MDHEN, CDR2 SYDVKM. The V and J ends lost 6 bases and 1 base, in that order; junction bases with no gene match: 11. The CDR3 has 17 amino acids. The DNA of the CDR3 is TGTGCCAGCAGCCTGATAGGGACAGGGGCGGGGAACACTGAAGCTTTCTTT. Translating it yields CASSLIGTGAGNTEAFF. The whole variable domain, filled in from reference TRBV28 and TRBJ1-1, reads DVKVTQSSRYLVKRTGEKVFLECVQDMDHENMFWYRQDPGLGLRLIYFSYDVKMKEKGDIPEGYSVSREKKERFSLILESASTNQTSMYLCASSLIGTGAGNTEAFFGQGTRLTVV.

J is TRBJ1-1 and V is TRBV18; tentatively, D is TRBD1 (5 bases). Trimming removed 3 bases at V and 3 bases at J, with 8 bases between. The CDR3 totals 13 residues. Germline values: CDR1 KGHSH, CDR2 LQKENI. CDR3 loop: CASSPRGDTEAFF. CDR3 DNA sequence: TGTGCCAGCTCACCTAGGGGTGACACTGAAGCTTTCTTT.

Here the CDR3 DNA reads TGTGCCAGCAGTCTCCAGCAGGGTCAGCCCCAGCATTTT. Translated: CASSLQQGQPQHF. The chain carries TRBV6-5 and TRBJ1-5; a weak D match, TRBD1 (5 bases). V was clipped by 5 bases and J by 6 bases, with 11 bases between them. Germline CDR1 MNHEY, CDR2 SVGAGI. The CDR3 is 13 amino acids.

V usage is TRBV19 and J usage is TRBJ1-5; 7 bases align to TRBD1. V dropped 5 bases and J dropped 0; count of bases not matched to a gene: 7. The germline gives CDR1 LNHDA, CDR2 SQIVND (reference sequence). The CDR3 length is 16 residues. This CDR3 reads CASSLRQGGSNQPQHF. The CDR3 DNA reads as TGTGCCAGTAGTCTCCGACAGGGAGGTAGCAATCAGCCCCAGCATTTT.

The chain couples TRBV30 to TRBJ2-7; perhaps TRBD1 as D (6 bases). From germline, CDR1 is GTSNPN and CDR2 SVGIG (reference sequence). V was trimmed by 7 bases and J by 7 bases, leaving 17 bases between them. The CDR3 is made up of 12 amino acids. The CDR3 reads CALSRDTGEQYF. In DNA form, the CDR3 reads TGTGCCTTGTCACGGGACACGGGGGAGCAGTACTTC.

The chain uses TRBV7-2 and TRBJ1-2; 9 bases line up with TRBD1. The CDR3 extends over 14 amino acids. Germline assignment: CDR1 SGHTA and CDR2 FQGNSA. Trimming at V came to 3 bases and at J to 6 bases, leaving 5 bases not matched to a gene. The CDR3 DNA sequence: TGTGCCAGCAGCTTGGGACAGGGATTTAATGGCTACACCTTC. Its translation is CASSLGQGFNGYTF.

The rearrangement joins TRBV5-6 to TRBJ2-5; 7 bases align to TRBD1. Trimming cost V 3 bases and J 5 bases; bases outside gene matches: 7. This CDR3 contains 14 residues. CDR1 and CDR2 from the germline V gene are SGHDT and YYEEEE. The CDR3, as DNA: TGTGCCAGCAGCTCTTCGACAGGGCGGGAGACCCAGTACTTC. Its protein product is CASSSSTGRETQYF.

The chain is built from TRBV4-3 and TRBJ1-4; D remains ambiguous. V gave up 0 bases and J gave up 8 bases, with 13 bases separating them. The CDR3 contains 15 residues. Germline CDR1 LGHNA, CDR2 YSLEER. Here the CDR3 reads CASSQEQRPGEKLFF. As DNA, the CDR3 is TGCGCCAGCAGCCAAGAGCAACGGCCAGGCGAAAAACTGTTTTTT.

This chain connects TRBV6-6 to TRBJ2-6; no definite D call. Per the germline V gene, CDR1 is MNHNY and CDR2 is SVGAGI (reference sequence). The CDR3 totals 14 residues. V gave up 6 bases and J gave up 7 bases, with 13 bases separating them. The CDR3 reads CASSDSWGANVLTF. The CDR3 bases are TGTGCCAGCAGCGACTCATGGGGAGCCAACGTCCTGACTTTC.

The chain joins TRBV27 to TRBJ2-3; perhaps TRBD1 as D (5 bases). The CDR3 loop spans 13 amino acids. Germline CDR1 and CDR2: MNHEY and SMNVEV (reference sequence). Trimming left V 2 bases short and J 6 bases short, with 9 bases between. The CDR3 sequence is CASSLTGPDTQYF. CDR3 bases: TGTGCCAGCAGTTTAACAGGTCCCGATACGCAGTATTTT.

This sequence joins TRBV6-6 and TRBJ2-2, with 10 bases fitting TRBD2. The trim removed 6 bases at V and 7 bases at J, leaving 8 bases unmatched. This CDR3 comprises 15 residues. The germline gives CDR1 MNHNY, CDR2 SVGAGI (reference sequence). CDR3 region: CASRSGRARSGELFF. The CDR3 region has the DNA TGTGCCAGCAGGAGCGGGAGGGCCCGGAGCGGGGAGCTGTTTTTT.

The gene calls are TRBV2 and TRBJ1-6, with no clear D. This CDR3 has 13 residues. Germline CDR1 reads SNHLY; CDR2 reads FYNNEI. The germline V and J ends were trimmed by 6 bases and 8 bases, with 11 bases remaining between them. CDR3 DNA: TGTGCCAGCAGACCGTCCGGGGATTCACCCCTCCACTTT. Protein product: CASRPSGDSPLHF.

V is TRBV7-8 and J is TRBJ1-6; 8 bases match TRBD1. From germline, CDR1 is SGHVS and CDR2 FQNEAQ. The V gene end was trimmed by 6 bases and the J gene end by 2 bases; junction bases not matched to a gene: 15. This CDR3 is built from 19 residues. CDR3 coding DNA: TGTGCCAGCAGTCACAGACAGGGGTCAGAGGGAACCTATAATTCACCCCTCCACTTT. Translating gives CASSHRQGSEGTYNSPLHF. Full variable domain (remainder filled in from reference TRBV7-8 and TRBJ1-6): GAGVSQSPRYKVAKRGQDVALRCDPISGHVSLFWYQQALGQGPEFLTYFQNEAQLDKSGLPSDRFFAERPEGSVSTLKIQRTQQEDSAVYLCASSHRQGSEGTYNSPLHFGNGTRLTVT.

The chain combines TRBV10-3 with TRBJ2-7; TRBD2 agrees at 7 bases. J lost 0 bases, V lost 0 bases, and 5 bases had no gene match. Germline loops: CDR1 ENHRY, CDR2 SYGVKD. The CDR3 is 16 amino acids. The CDR3 DNA follows: TGTGCCATCAGTGAGTCCGGCGGGAGAATCTCCTACGAGCAGTACTTC. This gives the protein CAISESGGRISYEQYF.

The rearrangement joins TRBV7-9 to TRBJ2-7; TRBD2 matches at 8 bases. The germline V gene encodes CDR1 SEHNR and CDR2 FQNEAQ (reference sequence). The CDR3 is made up of 13 amino acids. After removal of 5 bases from V and 2 bases from J, the junction contained 2 bases not matched to a gene. CDR3 protein: CASSRTSPYEQYF. The DNA for the CDR3 is TGTGCCAGCAGCAGGACTAGCCCCTACGAGCAGTACTTC. Full variable domain (rest looked up from reference TRBV7-9 and TRBJ2-7): DTGVSQNPRHKITKRGQNVTFRCDPISEHNRLYWYRQTLGQGPEFLTYFQNEAQLEKSRLLSDRFSAERPKGSFSTLEIQRTEQGDSAMYLCASSRTSPYEQYFGPGTRLTVT.

This chain uses TRBV7-9 with TRBJ2-6; TRBD1 matches 7 bases. The ends lost 3 bases at V and 1 base at J; junction bases unmatched: 3. Germline V gene data show CDR1 as SEHNR and CDR2 as FQNEAQ (reference sequence). The CDR3 runs to 16 residues. CDR3 protein: CASSFRQGSGANVLTF. The CDR3 nucleotides read TGTGCCAGCAGCTTCCGACAGGGTTCTGGGGCCAACGTCCTGACTTTC.

The chain couples TRBV27 to TRBJ2-5; 8 bases align to TRBD1. Germline V gene sequence: CDR1 MNHEY, CDR2 SMNVEV (reference sequence). With V trimmed by 9 bases and J by 12 bases, 9 bases remained unmatched. The CDR3 spans 11 residues. CDR3 region: CASGPGQGKYF. The CDR3 region has the DNA TGTGCCAGTGGCCCAGGACAGGGAAAGTACTTC.

CDR3 DNA: TGCGCCAGCAGCCAATCCCCAGCCGTCACCTACGAGCAGTACTTC. Translating gives CASSQSPAVTYEQYF. The chain carries TRBV4-1 and TRBJ2-7, with D hard to call. The length of the CDR3 is 15 residues. V lost 2 bases, J lost 2 bases, and 13 bases lay in between. Germline V gene lookup returns CDR1 MGHRA and CDR2 YSYEKL.

The gene calls are TRBV6-5 and TRBJ2-7, with D hard to call. Germline-derived CDR1 and CDR2 are MNHEY and SVGAGI. CDR3 length: 16 amino acids. Trimming removed 0 bases at V and 1 base at J, with 13 bases between. This CDR3 reads CASSYSVGLSSYEQYF. The CDR3 bases are TGTGCCAGCAGTTACTCGGTTGGCCTATCATCCTACGAGCAGTACTTC.

The chain recombines TRBV28 with TRBJ1-1; 7 nucleotides line up with TRBD1. The length of the CDR3 is 13 residues. CDR1 is MDHEN, CDR2 SYDVKM, per germline. V lost 2 bases, J lost 9 bases, and 6 bases stayed unmatched. The CDR3 reads CASSLGGQRKAFF. The CDR3 coding sequence is TGTGCCAGCAGTTTAGGGGGACAGAGAAAAGCTTTCTTT.

The V call is TRBV7-2, the J call TRBJ2-2; TRBD1 aligns across 8 bases. The CDR3 has 12 residues. V dropped 3 bases and J dropped 13; count of bases not matched to a gene: 4. From germline, CDR1 is SGHTA and CDR2 FQGNSA. The CDR3 is CASSFQGAGLFF. For the CDR3, the DNA is TGTGCCAGCAGCTTTCAGGGGGCTGGGCTGTTTTTT.

The chain joins TRBV5-4 to TRBJ2-2, with no clear D. This CDR3 is 13 amino acids long. Trimming took off 3 bases at V and 3 bases at J, with 6 bases between the two ends. The germline gives CDR1 SGHNT, CDR2 YYREEE (reference sequence). CDR3 nucleotide sequence: TGTGCCAGCAGCTCTAAAGACACCGGGGAGCTGTTTTTT. Residues: CASSSKDTGELFF.

This clone has just one count. This sequence joins TRBV14 and TRBJ2-5, with 7 bases matching TRBD1. This CDR3 has 15 residues. V gave up 4 bases and J gave up 2 bases; unmatched junction bases: 7. Germline-derived CDR1 and CDR2 are SGHDN and FVKESK. The CDR3 DNA is TGTGCCAGCAGCCCTGGGGGACAGCATCAAGAGACCCAGTACTTC. Its protein is CASSPGGQHQETQYF.

This chain uses TRBV4-1 with TRBJ2-3; 7 bases match TRBD1. Germline CDR1 reads MGHRA; CDR2 reads YSYEKL. The V segment lost 4 bases and the J segment 4 bases; nucleotides outside the gene matches: 23. The CDR3 is 20 residues long. Here the CDR3 reads CASSRRPDVFRGQGADTQYF. Written as DNA, the CDR3 is TGCGCCAGCAGCCGCCGCCCGGACGTTTTTAGGGGTCAGGGGGCAGATACGCAGTATTTT.